This T cell receptor (beta chain) was recorded in a study of T-cell reconstitution after alpha-beta-depleted transplantation in children. This clonotype was counted many times. The CDR3 has 17 amino acids. Per germline, CDR1 SGHVS and CDR2 FQNEAQ. Trimming took 4 bases from V and 3 from J; bases not matched to a gene: 11. Preparing the TCRbeta library involved the use of unique molecular identifiers. TCRdb reprocessed the PCR reads with MiXCR, giving one entry per CDR3 protein. The sample yields about 460,000 distinct CDR3 sequences, about an eighth seen once. This clonotype was sampled from a female patient aged 2-15 years who had a stem cell transplant for aplastic anemia, so the T cells may come from the graft donor. This sequence joins TRBV7-8 and TRBJ2-5, with 10 bases fitting TRBD2. Sequencing was performed on PBMCs, mostly from graft donor cells, taken 180 days after TCRalphabeta/CD19-depleted stem cell transplant. CDR3 nucleotide sequence: TGTGCCAGCAGCTACTTACGTCCTAGCGGGAGTGAAGAGACCCAGTACTTC. Its translation is CASSYLRPSGSEETQYF.